The clone carrying this T cell receptor (beta chain) was picked up a small number of times. The sample originates from a study of spatial heterogeneity in lung cancer. Time point defined: sample taken at primary tumor resection. Whole RNA was taken from tumor, nontumor lung or frozen PBMC; it was then sequenced unsorted. TCRdb recomputed calls from the 5' RACE reads with MiXCR, one row per CDR3 protein. The repertoire has roughly 54,000 distinct CDR3 sequences, about 7.4% of them found once; the top ten carry about 12%. This material consisted of PBMCs, taken at surgery. The clonotype originates from a female donor with early-stage non-small cell lung cancer.

This CDR3 is CASSPQDGGYYGYTF. The CDR3 nucleotides are TGTGCCAGCAGCCCCCAGGATGGGGGATACTATGGCTACACCTTC. The rearrangement links TRBV7-9 to TRBJ1-2; D is possibly TRBD1 (5 bases). V gave up 5 bases and J gave up 3 bases, with 16 bases separating them. The V gene's germline CDR1 is SEHNR and CDR2 FQNEAQ (reference sequence). The CDR3 totals 15 residues.